A selection of T cell receptor beta chains follows, all from one sample in a study of T cell repertoires in cytomegalovirus infection. The antigens these receptors bind are not known. MiXCR, applied by TCRdb to the reads, yields one record per CDR3 protein. The table records some 500,000 distinct CDR3 sequences, approximately 40% of them present only once. This sample comprised cultured PBMCs, obtained from culture after CMV antigen stimulation. The receptors here all came from a human donor in good health (CMV status not recorded). Some clones in this sample may be carry-over from other donors' samples. Both conserved end residues are part of each CDR3. D genes are given only for firm matches. Clone size is stated in some rows and not others, as once, few, many or a class when expanded.

V: TRBV7-2; D: .; size: .; J: TRBJ1-1; CDR3: CASSFLGLGGHTEAFF; DNA: TGTGCCAGCAGCTTTCTAGGGCTCGGGGGACACACTGAAGCTTTCTTT
V: TRBV7-2; D: .; size: .; J: TRBJ2-6; CDR3: CASSLILSGANVLTF; DNA: TGTGCCAGCAGCTTAATCCTATCTGGGGCCAACGTCCTGACTTTC
V: TRBV6-5; D: TRBD2; size: few; J: TRBJ2-1; CDR3: CASSYVGTSGGSSYNEQFF; DNA: TGTGCCAGCAGTTATGTCGGGACTAGCGGGGGGTCCTCCTACAATGAGCAGTTCTTC
V: TRBV7-2; D: .; size: .; J: TRBJ2-2; CDR3: CASSQYSPGELFF; DNA: TGTGCCAGCAGCCAGTACAGTCCCGGGGAGCTGTTTTTT
V: TRBV29-1; D: TRBD1; size: few; J: TRBJ2-7; CDR3: CSVYLWRDRAIEQYF; DNA: TGCAGCGTTTACTTATGGCGGGACAGGGCCATCGAGCAGTACTTC
V: TRBV19; D: .; size: few; J: TRBJ2-1; CDR3: CASSKGGRNEQFF; DNA: TGTGCCAGTAGTAAGGGGGGCAGAAATGAGCAGTTCTTC
V: TRBV12-3/TRBV12-4; D: TRBD1; size: few; J: TRBJ1-1; CDR3: CASRQGGGTEAFF; DNA: TGTGCCAGCAGACAGGGGGGCGGGACTGAAGCTTTCTTT
V: TRBV15; D: .; size: few; J: TRBJ2-1; CDR3: CATSRTLAGYETNEQFF; DNA: TGTGCCACCAGCAGAACCCTTGCGGGGTATGAAACCAATGAGCAGTTCTTC
V: TRBV7-6; D: .; size: .; J: TRBJ2-7; CDR3: CASSLEDGGEQYF; DNA: TGTGCCAGCAGCTTAGAGGACGGAGGGGAGCAGTACTTC
V: TRBV11-2; D: TRBD2; size: .; J: TRBJ2-7; CDR3: CASRGLAGPVEQYF; DNA: TGTGCCAGCAGAGGACTAGCGGGACCGGTCGAGCAGTACTTC
V: TRBV28; D: TRBD1; size: few; J: TRBJ1-5; CDR3: CASIETGDVIYSNQPQHF; DNA: TGTGCCAGCATAGAGACAGGGGACGTAATATATAGCAATCAGCCCCAGCATTTT
V: TRBV29-1; D: .; size: .; J: TRBJ2-5; CDR3: CSGGGLETQYF; DNA: TGCAGCGGGGGGGGCCTCGAGACCCAGTACTTC
V: TRBV7-2; D: .; size: few; J: TRBJ2-1; CDR3: CASSLGGSPYNEQFF; DNA: TGTGCCAGCAGCTTAGGGGGGAGCCCCTACAATGAGCAGTTCTTC
V: TRBV7-2; D: .; size: .; J: TRBJ1-6; CDR3: CASSPVGGGISPLHF; DNA: TGTGCCAGCAGCCCGGTTGGGGGGGGGATATCACCCCTCCACTTT
V: TRBV6-6; D: TRBD1; size: once; J: TRBJ2-7; CDR3: CASKPGTVSYEQYF; DNA: TGTGCCAGCAAGCCCGGGACAGTCTCCTACGAGCAGTACTTC
V: TRBV4-2; D: TRBD2; size: .; J: TRBJ2-2; CDR3: CASSPRTSGTGELFF; DNA: TGTGCCAGCAGCCCACGGACTAGCGGGACCGGGGAGCTGTTTTTT
V: TRBV6-2/TRBV6-3; D: TRBD1; size: few; J: TRBJ1-1; CDR3: CASSYGGTGEAFF; DNA: TGTGCCAGCAGTTACGGGGGGACAGGTGAAGCTTTCTTT
V: TRBV7-9; D: .; size: .; J: TRBJ2-7; CDR3: CASSPGGGGYEQYF; DNA: TGTGCCAGCAGCCCAGGGGGAGGGGGCTACGAGCAGTACTTC
V: TRBV7-2; D: .; size: few; J: TRBJ2-1; CDR3: CASSLVVAKQFF; DNA: TGTGCCAGCAGCTTAGTGGTAGCCAAGCAGTTCTTC
V: TRBV20-1; D: .; size: once; J: TRBJ1-1; CDR3: CSASGGDFTEAFF; DNA: TGCAGTGCTAGTGGGGGGGACTTCACTGAAGCTTTCTTT
V: TRBV5-4; D: TRBD2; size: .; J: TRBJ2-7; CDR3: CASSLAGLAVSYEQYF; DNA: TGTGCCAGCAGCTTGGCTGGACTAGCGGTCTCCTACGAGCAGTACTTC
V: TRBV11-2; D: TRBD2; size: .; J: TRBJ2-1; CDR3: CASSVRLAGNEQFF; DNA: TGTGCCAGCAGCGTTAGACTAGCGGGCAATGAGCAGTTCTTC
V: TRBV19; D: TRBD2; size: .; J: TRBJ2-7; CDR3: CASSTLKVSGVGYEQYF; DNA: TGTGCCAGTAGTACCCTGAAGGTGAGCGGGGTCGGCTACGAGCAGTACTTC
V: TRBV4-3; D: .; size: .; J: TRBJ2-1; CDR3: CAPPRPANEQFF; DNA: TGCGCCCCCCCTAGGCCGGCCAATGAGCAGTTCTTC
V: TRBV19; D: .; size: once; J: TRBJ2-7; CDR3: CASRRAEIGSYEQYF; DNA: TGTGCCAGTAGGAGAGCGGAAATCGGCTCCTACGAGCAGTACTTC
V: TRBV29-1; D: TRBD2; size: .; J: TRBJ2-7; CDR3: CSAQGLAGYEQYF; DNA: TGCAGCGCCCAGGGACTAGCAGGGTACGAGCAGTACTTC
V: TRBV7-2; D: .; size: .; J: TRBJ1-5; CDR3: CASSSSPRVNQPQHF; DNA: TGTGCCAGCAGCTCATCTCCTCGGGTGAATCAGCCCCAGCATTTT
V: TRBV7-2; D: TRBD2; size: .; J: TRBJ2-1; CDR3: CASSPRLAETYNEQFF; DNA: TGTGCCAGCAGCCCTAGACTAGCGGAGACCTACAATGAGCAGTTCTTC
V: TRBV10-3; D: .; size: .; J: TRBJ2-7; CDR3: CAISADGGLVAYEQYF; DNA: TGTGCCATCAGTGCGGACGGGGGATTGGTGGCCTACGAGCAGTACTTC
V: TRBV19; D: .; size: few; J: TRBJ2-3; CDR3: CASTLGRYTDTQYF; DNA: TGTGCCAGTACCCTGGGACGGTACACAGATACGCAGTATTTT
V: TRBV7-9; D: .; size: .; J: TRBJ2-7; CDR3: CASSFGGAQYF; DNA: TGTGCCAGCAGCTTCGGGGGTGCGCAGTACTTC
V: TRBV7-2; D: .; size: .; J: TRBJ1-2; CDR3: CASSLERGGGYTF; DNA: TGTGCCAGCAGCTTAGAGAGGGGGGGTGGCTACACCTTC
V: TRBV28; D: TRBD2; size: .; J: TRBJ2-3; CDR3: CASSSYSGPAQVYF; DNA: TGTGCCAGCAGTTCTTATAGCGGGCCAGCCCAGGTGTATTTT
V: TRBV6-6; D: .; size: .; J: TRBJ2-7; CDR3: CASSPWGSEGVTGALNEQYF; DNA: TGTGCCAGCAGCCCATGGGGCTCGGAGGGGGTTACAGGGGCCCTCAACGAGCAGTACTTC
V: TRBV12-3/TRBV12-4; D: TRBD2; size: .; J: TRBJ2-7; CDR3: CASRGGSDEQYF; DNA: TGTGCCAGCAGAGGCGGGAGCGACGAGCAGTACTTC
V: TRBV20-1; D: TRBD2; size: .; J: TRBJ2-3; CDR3: CSASGLAGTDTQYF; DNA: TGCAGTGCTAGCGGACTAGCGGGCACAGATACGCAGTATTTT
V: TRBV6-2/TRBV6-3; D: .; size: .; J: TRBJ2-5; CDR3: CASSYSMEAGAGTQYF; DNA: TGTGCCAGCAGTTACTCGATGGAGGCAGGGGCTGGGACCCAGTACTTC
V: TRBV7-2; D: TRBD2; size: .; J: TRBJ2-2; CDR3: CASSLGLLTGELFF; DNA: TGTGCCAGCAGCTTGGGACTACTTACCGGGGAGCTGTTTTTT
V: TRBV7-6; D: TRBD1; size: few; J: TRBJ1-6; CDR3: CASGFRTGDNSPLHF; DNA: TGTGCCAGCGGGTTCCGGACAGGGGATAATTCACCCCTCCACTTT
V: TRBV28; D: .; size: few; J: TRBJ2-2; CDR3: CASSEAGTPTGELFF; DNA: TGTGCCAGCAGTGAGGCCGGGACCCCGACCGGGGAGCTGTTTTTT
V: TRBV3-1; D: .; size: .; J: TRBJ1-1; CDR3: CASSQLQGGAFF; DNA: TGTGCCAGCAGCCAACTACAGGGAGGGGCTTTCTTT
V: TRBV5-4; D: .; size: .; J: TRBJ1-1; CDR3: CASSHDTIQDLGRGTEAFF; DNA: TGTGCCAGCAGCCATGATACTATACAGGACCTTGGGCGGGGCACTGAAGCTTTCTTT
V: TRBV15; D: .; size: .; J: TRBJ1-5; CDR3: CATSRITGGFRPQHF; DNA: TGTGCCACCAGCAGAATCACCGGTGGATTTCGGCCCCAGCATTTT
V: TRBV7-8; D: .; size: few; J: TRBJ2-7; CDR3: CASSSLPRDTTYEQYF; DNA: TGTGCCAGCAGCTCTTTACCCCGGGACACCACCTACGAGCAGTACTTC
V: TRBV12-3/TRBV12-4; D: .; size: .; J: TRBJ1-5; CDR3: CASSLEAGASNQPQHF; DNA: TGTGCCAGCAGTTTAGAAGCAGGGGCCAGCAATCAGCCCCAGCATTTT
V: TRBV12-3/TRBV12-4; D: TRBD2; size: few; J: TRBJ2-2; CDR3: CASSFSLAGGPAGELFF; DNA: TGTGCCAGCAGTTTCAGTTTAGCGGGGGGGCCGGCCGGGGAGCTGTTTTTT
V: TRBV27; D: TRBD1; size: few; J: TRBJ2-5; CDR3: CASSVTGTGTLETQYF; DNA: TGTGCCAGCAGTGTTACCGGGACAGGGACCCTGGAGACCCAGTACTTC